The source of this T cell receptor beta chain is a study of blood T cell repertoires in COVID-19. Whole-study context: Samples representing acute and convalescent COVID-19 were sourced from the United States, Italy and Spain. PBMCs, B-cell-depleted T cells, or T cells were the source of the cDNA or gDNA that made up the material.

The V gene's germline CDR1 is LGHDT and CDR2 YNNKEL (reference sequence). The CDR3 runs 13 residues. The V gene lost 4 bases and the J gene lost 6 bases, with 10 bases spanning the gap. Measured with immunoSEQ multiplex PCR; TCRdb has only the in-frame clones, and not every one. The sample contains about 670,000 clones, around 89% of which appear only once. Specimen: peripheral blood. This chain uses TRBV3-1 (or the pseudogene TRBV3-2) with TRBJ2-1, with D maybe TRBD1 (6 bases). This TCR came from a woman younger than 30 with acute or convalescent COVID-19. In DNA, the CDR3 is TGTGCCAGCAGCCCCAGGGGTGGCAATGAGCAGTTCTTC. Amino acid sequence: CASSPRGGNEQFF.